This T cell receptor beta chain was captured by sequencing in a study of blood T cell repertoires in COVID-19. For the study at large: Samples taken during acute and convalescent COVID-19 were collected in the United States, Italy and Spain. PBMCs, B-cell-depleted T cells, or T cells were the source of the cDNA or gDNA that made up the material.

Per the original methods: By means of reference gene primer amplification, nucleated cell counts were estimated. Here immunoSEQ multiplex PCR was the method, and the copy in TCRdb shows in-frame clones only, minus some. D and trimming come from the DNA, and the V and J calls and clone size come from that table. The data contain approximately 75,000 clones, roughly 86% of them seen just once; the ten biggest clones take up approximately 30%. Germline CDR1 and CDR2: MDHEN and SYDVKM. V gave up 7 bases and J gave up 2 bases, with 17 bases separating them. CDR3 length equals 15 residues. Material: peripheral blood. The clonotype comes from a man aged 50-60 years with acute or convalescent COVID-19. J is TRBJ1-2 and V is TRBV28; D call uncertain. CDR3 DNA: TGTGCCAGCAACCGAGTGGCCTGGGCCAACTATGGCTACACCTTC. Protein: CASNRVAWANYGYTF.